The 29 T cell receptor beta chains reported below all come from one sample, sequenced in a study of T cell repertoires in cytomegalovirus infection. Their recognized antigens are unknown. TCRdb re-called the reads with MiXCR, one entry per CDR3 protein. The sample includes a few hundred thousand distinct CDR3 sequences, under 35% seen only once; the top ten take 15% to 25%. The input for sequencing was cultured PBMCs, taken from culture after CMV antigen stimulation. Receptor source: a human donor in good health (CMV status not recorded). Some clones in this sample may be carry-over from other donors' samples.

This chain joins TRBV2 and TRBJ2-7, with D possibly TRBD2 on 6 matching bases. The CDR3 is made up of 15 amino acids. Per the germline V gene, CDR1 is SNHLY and CDR2 is FYNNEI. Deletions cut 3 bases from V and 7 bases from J, with 19 bases between. CDR3 sequence: CASSEVAGRLWEQYF. CDR3 nucleotide sequence: TGTGCCAGCAGTGAGGTGGCAGGGAGGTTGTGGGAGCAGTACTTC.

This clonotype was detected only a few times. The rearrangement joins TRBV12-3 or TRBV12-4 to TRBJ2-7; D is unclear. V was shortened by 3 bases and J by 0 bases, with 9 bases between the two germline ends. This CDR3 has 14 amino acids. CDR3 amino acids: CASSLAIYSYEQYF. CDR3 coding DNA: TGTGCCAGCAGTTTGGCCATATACTCCTACGAGCAGTACTTC.

This chain joins TRBV12-5 and TRBJ2-1; 7 positions agree with TRBD2. Trimming at V came to 0 bases and at J to 6 bases, leaving 11 bases not matched to a gene. The CDR3 totals 17 residues. CDR1 LGHNT and CDR2 FRNRAP come from the germline V gene. The CDR3 DNA reads as TGTGCTAGTGGTTTGGTAGTGTTTCTAGCGGTATTCAATGAGCAGTTCTTC. It yields the protein CASGLVVFLAVFNEQFF.

This clonotype was counted a few times. This sequence joins TRBV12-3 or TRBV12-4 and TRBJ2-7, with D unresolved. V was shortened by 5 bases and J by 2 bases, with 10 bases between the two germline ends. The CDR3 runs to 13 residues. CDR3 nucleotide sequence: TGTGCCAGCAGTATAGTTGGGACCTACGAGCAGTACTTC. Its translation is CASSIVGTYEQYF.

This clonotype has ten or more counts. The CDR3: CASSLGLEYNEQFF. The CDR3, as DNA: TGTGCCAGCAGCTTAGGACTAGAATACAATGAGCAGTTCTTC. The rearrangement uses TRBV7-2 and TRBJ2-1, with D tentatively TRBD2 (6 bases). The CDR3 sequence is 14 residues long. Germline lookup yields CDR1 SGHTA and CDR2 FQGNSA. Between the trimmed V and J ends, which lost 1 base and 4 bases, there was a span of 8 bases.

This chain uses TRBV19 with TRBJ1-3, with D maybe TRBD1 (5 bases). There are 14 residues in the CDR3. CDR1 LNHDA and CDR2 SQIVND come from the germline V gene (reference sequence). V was clipped by 7 bases and J by 0 bases, with 10 bases between them. The CDR3 coding sequence is TGTGCCAGTACCCCGACAGACTCTGGAAACACCATATATTTT. This gives the protein CASTPTDSGNTIYF.

The chain uses TRBV4-1 and TRBJ2-7; D gene uncertain. This CDR3 has 17 amino acids. Between the trimmed V and J ends, which lost 4 bases and 0 bases, there was a span of 19 bases. The germline CDR1 and CDR2 sequences are MGHRA and YSYEKL. The CDR3 spells CASSPFRTNSVSYEQYF. CDR3 bases: TGCGCCAGCAGCCCCTTCCGTACAAACTCGGTCTCCTACGAGCAGTACTTC.

J is TRBJ1-2 and V is TRBV6-6; tentative D call: TRBD1 (5 bases). V was pared by 6 bases and J by 1 base, with 15 bases between. Germline assignment: CDR1 MNHNY and CDR2 SVGAGI (reference sequence). The CDR3 loop spans 15 amino acids. The CDR3 nucleotides read TGTGCCAGCAGAAGGCAAACAGGCGGTAACTATGGCTACACCTTC. Translated, it gives CASRRQTGGNYGYTF.

As to this clonotype: Sequence at one end of the junction differs from germline and may be a read error. The V call is TRBV4-1, the J call TRBJ1-2, with 7 bases lining up with TRBD1. Germline lookup yields CDR1 MGHRA and CDR2 YSYEKL. The CDR3 is made up of 16 amino acids. In DNA, the CDR3 is TGTGCCAGCAGCCAAGGAGGGGGCGGGAAGAACTATGGCTACACCTTC. Protein product: CASSQGGGGKNYGYTF.

The chain links TRBV20-1 to TRBJ2-3, with D hard to call. This CDR3 has 13 residues. The germline CDR1 and CDR2 sequences are DFQATT and SNEGSKA (reference sequence). Trimming removed 3 bases at V and 0 bases at J, with 7 bases between. The CDR3 DNA follows: TGCAGTGCTAGCCCAGGAAGCACAGATACGCAGTATTTT. Residues: CSASPGSTDTQYF.

About this clonotype itself: A much more abundant neighbour one base away suggests this may be a read error. The chain employs TRBV3-1 and TRBJ1-1; a possible D gene is TRBD1 (5 bases). The CDR3 has 15 amino acids. V gave up 0 bases and J gave up 5 bases, with 13 bases separating them. Germline loops: CDR1 LGHDT, CDR2 YNNKEL (reference sequence). The CDR3 is CASSQDAGGGTEAFF. DNA for the CDR3: TGTGCCAGCAGCCAAGATGCGGGGGGAGGGACTGAAGCTTTCTTT. Full variable domain (missing parts from reference TRBV3-1 and TRBJ1-1): DTAVSQTPKYLVTQMGNDKSIKCEQNLGHDTMYWYKQDSKKFLKIMFSYNNKELIINETVPNRFSPKSPDKAHLNLHINSLELGDSAVYFCASSQDAGGGTEAFFGQGTRLTVV.

V gene TRBV24-1 combines with J gene TRBJ1-6; TRBD1 is a possible D gene (5 bases). This CDR3 spans 15 amino acids. The ends were cut back, 8 bases at V and 0 bases at J, with 10 bases in the middle. Germline-derived CDR1 and CDR2 are KGHDR and SFDVKD. CDR3 sequence (DNA): TGTGCCACCACAGGGACTAGCTCCTATAATTCACCCCTCCACTTT. It codes for CATTGTSSYNSPLHF.

This clonotype was recorded many times. The V gene is TRBV7-2, the J gene TRBJ1-1; D remains unclear. This CDR3 has 14 amino acids. The V gene lost 4 bases and the J gene lost 0 bases, with 9 bases spanning the gap. The germline V gene has CDR1 SGHTA and CDR2 FQGNSA. CDR3 amino acids: CASSSSIMNTEAFF. In DNA, the CDR3 is TGTGCCAGCAGCTCCAGCATTATGAACACTGAAGCTTTCTTT.

There are many counts of this clonotype. This chain uses TRBV7-7 with TRBJ2-1, with 7 positions matching TRBD1. The CDR3 is made up of 13 amino acids. Unmatched junction bases numbered 3, after V lost 4 bases and J lost 6 bases. In germline, CDR1 is SSHAT, CDR2 FNYEAQ (reference sequence). The CDR3 coding sequence is TGTGCCAGCAGCTCGGGACAGCCCAATGAGCAGTTCTTC. Amino acid sequence: CASSSGQPNEQFF. Using reference TRBV7-7 and TRBJ2-1 for the parts outside the CDR3, the full variable domain is GAGVSQSPRYKVTKRGQDVTLRCDPISSHATLYWYQQALGQGPEFLTYFNYEAQPDKSGLPSDRFSAERPEGSISTLTIQRTEQRDSAMYRCASSSGQPNEQFFGPGTRLTVL.

V gene TRBV6-8 combines with J gene TRBJ2-6; D is perhaps TRBD2 (6 bases). Trimming shortened V by 7 bases and J by 2 bases, and 15 bases separated the two germline ends. The CDR3 has 16 residues. Germline assignment: CDR1 MNHGY and CDR2 SAAAGT. The CDR3, as DNA: TGTGCCAGCACTTTAGTGGAGGGGACTGGGGCCAACGTCCTGACTTTC. Translation: CASTLVEGTGANVLTF.

This chain joins TRBV7-2 and TRBJ1-5; tentatively, D is TRBD1 (5 bases). V lost 5 bases to trimming and J lost 2 bases, with 13 bases between them. This CDR3 spans 15 amino acids. The V gene's germline CDR1 is SGHTA and CDR2 FQGNSA. CDR3 loop: CASSDRGGGNQPQHF. CDR3 DNA sequence: TGTGCCAGCAGCGACCGGGGGGGTGGCAATCAGCCCCAGCATTTT.

The genes are TRBV6-6 and TRBJ1-1; 9 bases align to TRBD1. The germline V gene has CDR1 MNHNY and CDR2 SVGAGI (reference sequence). The CDR3 length is 15 residues. V lost 5 bases to trimming and J lost 3 bases; unmatched junction nucleotides: 7. CDR3 protein: CASSTGTGKDTEAFF. For the CDR3, the DNA is TGTGCCAGCAGTACCGGGACAGGGAAAGACACTGAAGCTTTCTTT.

The genes are TRBV19 and TRBJ2-7; 7 bases agree with TRBD1. V lost 5 bases, J lost 1 base, and 5 bases stayed unmatched. This CDR3 has 14 residues. Germline V lookup: CDR1 LNHDA, CDR2 SQIVND (reference sequence). The CDR3 sequence is CASSARDSSYEQYF. CDR3 sequence (DNA): TGTGCCAGTAGTGCAAGGGACAGTTCCTACGAGCAGTACTTC.

This clonotype was found a few times. The rearrangement links TRBV28 to TRBJ1-1; maybe TRBD1 (6 bases). This CDR3 spans 13 amino acids. V shed 7 bases and J shed 3 bases, with 12 bases lying between them. Germline CDR1 MDHEN, CDR2 SYDVKM. The CDR3 here is CASTFGQYTEAFF. As DNA, the CDR3 is TGTGCCAGCACCTTTGGACAGTACACTGAAGCTTTCTTT.

The genes are TRBV6-5 and TRBJ2-7; D assignment may be TRBD1 or TRBD2 (5 bases each). From germline, CDR1 is MNHEY and CDR2 SVGAGI. Trimming removed 0 bases at V and 1 base at J, with 10 bases between. The CDR3 is 15 amino acids. The CDR3 nucleotides read TGTGCCAGCAGTTACTCGGGGCCGGGATCCTACGAGCAGTACTTC. It yields the protein CASSYSGPGSYEQYF.

This clonotype was observed a handful of times. In DNA form, the CDR3 reads TGTGCCAGCACCAAAGCGGGGGGCCCCTACGAGCAGTACTTC. Translation gives CASTKAGGPYEQYF. This chain joins TRBV12-3 or TRBV12-4 and TRBJ2-7; TRBD2 matches at 9 bases. V trimming: 7 bases; J trimming: 2 bases; junction bases outside the gene matches: 6. The CDR3 is 14 residues long.

This clonotype was observed at least ten times. This chain links TRBV7-2 with TRBJ2-3, with D possibly being TRBD2 (5 bases). In germline, CDR1 is SGHTA, CDR2 FQGNSA. This CDR3 has 15 residues. V shed 2 bases and J shed 6 bases, with 15 bases lying between them. This chain's CDR3 is CASSLRRTPRDTQYF. In DNA form, the CDR3 reads TGTGCCAGCAGCTTAAGGAGGACTCCTCGCGATACGCAGTATTTT.

The chain is built from TRBV14 and TRBJ1-6, with unresolved D. CDR3 size: 16 residues. V lost 1 base, J lost 9 bases, and 16 bases lay in between. Germline V lookup: CDR1 SGHDN, CDR2 FVKESK. The CDR3 sequence: CASSQGFGSMISPLHF. The CDR3 nucleotides read TGTGCCAGCAGCCAAGGGTTCGGGAGCATGATTTCACCCCTCCACTTT.

This chain connects TRBV28 to TRBJ1-5, with D perhaps matching TRBD1 (6 bases). CDR1 is MDHEN and CDR2 is SYDVKM in the germline V gene. Trimming took off 7 bases at V and 9 bases at J, with 16 bases between the two ends. The CDR3 sequence is 13 residues long. The CDR3 DNA reads as TGTGCCAGCACCGGGGGGGCCCCTTGGCCCCAGCATTTT. This codes for CASTGGAPWPQHF.

Only one count was recorded for this clonotype. The chain joins TRBV3-1 to TRBJ2-2; no clear D gene. The germline CDR1 and CDR2 sequences are LGHDT and YNNKEL (reference sequence). CDR3 length: 14 amino acids. With 1 base removed from V and 1 base from J, the gap between germline ends came to 4 bases. CDR3 in amino acids: CASSQGRNTGELFF. For the CDR3, the DNA is TGTGCCAGCAGCCAAGGACGGAACACCGGGGAGCTGTTTTTT.

This clonotype was seen more than once but under ten times. CDR3 sequence: CAISVAGIGQQTYGYTF. DNA for the CDR3: TGTGCCATCAGTGTGGCTGGCATAGGACAGCAAACGTATGGCTACACCTTC. This chain connects TRBV10-3 to TRBJ1-2; weak D call: TRBD1 (6 bases). Trimming shortened V by 4 bases and J by 5 bases, and 23 bases separated the two germline ends. Germline V gene lookup returns CDR1 ENHRY and CDR2 SYGVKD. CDR3 length: 17 amino acids.

The V and J genes are TRBV12-3 or TRBV12-4 and TRBJ2-5; no clear D. V was shortened by 8 bases and J by 5 bases, with 15 bases between the two germline ends. CDR3 length equals 13 residues. The DNA for the CDR3 is TGTGCCAGCTCCCCGCAAGTACATGAGACCCAGTACTTC. Residues: CASSPQVHETQYF.

The V gene is TRBV6-1, the J gene TRBJ1-1; no reliable D call. Germline V gene sequence: CDR1 MNHNS, CDR2 SASEGT. Trimming took off 6 bases at V and 7 bases at J, with 9 bases between the two ends. This CDR3 spans 11 amino acids. In DNA form, the CDR3 reads TGTGCCAGCAGCCCCGCCTATGAAGCTTTCTTT. Protein: CASSPAYEAFF.

In its sample, this clonotype was seen a few times. This chain uses TRBV12-3 or TRBV12-4 with TRBJ1-5; TRBD1 might be the D (5 bases). The CDR3 is 15 residues long. The V gene lost 4 bases and the J gene lost 5 bases, with 15 bases spanning the gap. The CDR3 coding sequence is TGTGCCAGCAGTTCCCTGAAGGGACTCGATCAGCCCCAGCATTTT. Its translation: CASSSLKGLDQPQHF.